These 21 T cell receptor beta chains were all obtained from the same sample, sequenced in a study of beta chain features in type 1 diabetes. Study-wide results and caveats: All four CD4+ subsets of Type 1 diabetes patients contained TCRB CDR3s that were moderately but significantly shorter.

These TCRs' antigens remain unknown. The investigators reverse transcribed all of the isolated RNA, so they sequenced expressed TCRB transcripts. Method: immunoSEQ multiplex PCR; TCRdb's copy keeps in-frame clones and lacks some. This table has 200,000 to 250,000 clones, around 15% appearing once. Sequencing was carried out using naive CD4+ T cells from blood. The source of these receptors is a man in his thirties or forties with type 1 diabetes.

The J gene is TRBJ2-2, the V gene TRBV5-1; D gene ambiguous. Looked up from germline, CDR1 is SGHRS and CDR2 is YFSETQ. Trimming took off 0 bases at V and 0 bases at J, with 3 bases between the two ends. This CDR3 is built from 14 residues. The CDR3: CASSLDPNTGELFF. The CDR3 DNA is TGCGCCAGCAGCTTGGATCCGAACACCGGGGAGCTGTTTTTT.

This clone turned up a few times. The chain recombines TRBV6-5 with TRBJ1-1; 9 bases match TRBD1. V shed 5 bases and J 5 bases; nucleotides not matched to a gene: 9. Germline assignment: CDR1 MNHEY and CDR2 SVGAGI. The CDR3 runs to 15 residues. The CDR3 region is CASSRDRAPETEAFF. CDR3 nucleotide sequence: TGTGCCAGCAGTCGGGACAGGGCGCCTGAAACTGAAGCTTTCTTT.

The table lists this clone with a few counts. The sample holds other DNA sequences that translate to the same CDR3. V gene TRBV11-2 combines with J gene TRBJ2-1, with 11 bases matching TRBD2. The CDR3 sequence is 15 residues long. The V gene's germline CDR1 is SGHAT and CDR2 FQNNGV. Losses at the gene ends were 5 bases for V and 4 bases for J; bases not matched to a gene: 4. CDR3 DNA sequence: TGTGCCAGCAGCCGAGGACTAGCGGGTTACAATGAGCAGTTCTTC. Encoded protein: CASSRGLAGYNEQFF.

This clone was seen only a few times. The chain carries TRBV5-4 and TRBJ2-7; the D gene is possibly TRBD1 (6 bases). The CDR3 is 15 residues long. Looked up from germline, CDR1 is SGHNT and CDR2 is YYREEE (reference sequence). Trimming stripped 4 bases from V and 0 bases from J, with 14 bases between. CDR3 amino acids: CASSPPDRSSYEQYF. DNA of the CDR3: TGTGCCAGCAGCCCCCCGGACAGAAGCTCCTACGAGCAGTACTTC.

The rearrangement uses TRBV29-1 and TRBJ1-2, with 7 bases that match TRBD1. V shed 7 bases and J 1 base; nucleotides not matched to a gene: 3. The CDR3 length is 12 residues. CDR1 and CDR2 (germline): SQVTM, ANQGSEA. The DNA of the CDR3 is TGCAGCGCCAACAGGGGTAACTATGGCTACACCTTC. Amino acid sequence: CSANRGNYGYTF.

This clone showed up just a few times. V and J are TRBV29-1 and TRBJ1-1; no clear D gene. The CDR3 runs to 14 residues. Trimming removed 6 bases from V and 4 bases from J, with 18 bases in between. Germline V gene sequence: CDR1 SQVTM, CDR2 ANQGSEA. This CDR3 reads CSVPFGSLVTEAFF. CDR3 DNA: TGCAGCGTCCCCTTCGGGAGCCTGGTCACTGAAGCTTTCTTT.

On this clone: In the same sample, other DNA sequences code for this CDR3. The V and J genes are TRBV10-3 and TRBJ2-5, with TRBD2 as a possible D gene (6 bases). The V gene's germline CDR1 is ENHRY and CDR2 SYGVKD. CDR3 size: 13 residues. The ends were cut back, 4 bases at V and 3 bases at J, with 9 bases in the middle. CDR3 in DNA: TGTGCCATCAGTGGAACGGGAGAAGAGACCCAGTACTTC. This gives the protein CAISGTGEETQYF.

The gene calls are TRBV7-2 and TRBJ2-1; 7 bases are shared with TRBD1. The trim removed 5 bases at V and 8 bases at J, leaving 9 bases unmatched. The CDR3 is made up of 14 amino acids. Germline values: CDR1 SGHTA, CDR2 FQGNSA. The CDR3 coding sequence is TGTGCCAGCAGCCTCCGGGACAGTCGGGATGAGCAGTTCTTC. Amino acids: CASSLRDSRDEQFF.

This clone has a handful of counts. J is TRBJ1-4 and V is TRBV29-1; D not certain. The CDR3 totals 12 residues. V was cut by 5 bases and J by 5 bases, with 9 bases left in between. CDR1 is SQVTM, CDR2 ANQGSEA, per germline. The CDR3 DNA reads TGCAGCGTTAGGCTAGGAAATGAAAAACTGTTTTTT. Its protein product is CSVRLGNEKLFF.

The table lists this clone with a few counts. The CDR3 reads CASSQATSGIYNEQFF. In DNA form, the CDR3 reads TGCGCCAGCAGCCAAGCGACTAGCGGGATCTACAATGAGCAGTTCTTC. The V and J genes are TRBV4-3 and TRBJ2-1; 11 nucleotides agree with TRBD2. The CDR3 extends over 16 amino acids. With 1 base clipped from V and 3 bases from J, the junction kept 2 bases outside the gene matches. Germline V gene lookup returns CDR1 LGHNA and CDR2 YSLEER.

V and J are TRBV13 and TRBJ1-1, with a weak D call TRBD1 (5 bases). The CDR3 runs to 11 residues. Germline values: CDR1 PRHDT, CDR2 FYEKMQ (reference sequence). V gave up 4 bases and J gave up 8 bases, with 8 bases separating them. Here the CDR3 reads CASSWRTEAFF. CDR3 DNA: TGTGCCAGCAGCTGGAGGACAGAAGCTTTCTTT.

The V call is TRBV28, the J call TRBJ2-3; maybe TRBD2 (5 bases). Trimming removed 7 bases at V and 4 bases at J, with 9 bases between. Looked up from germline, CDR1 is MDHEN and CDR2 is SYDVKM. The CDR3 extends over 12 amino acids. The CDR3 sequence is CASKEVADTQYF. The CDR3 DNA reads as TGTGCCAGCAAGGAGGTTGCAGATACGCAGTATTTT.

This clone appeared a few times. This chain links TRBV15 with TRBJ2-3; TRBD2 matches 10 bases. Per germline, CDR1 LNHNV and CDR2 YYDKDF (reference sequence). CDR3 length: 17 residues. Trimming cost V 1 base and J 3 bases; bases outside gene matches: 7. The CDR3 spells CATSRVELAGGTDTQYF. DNA for the CDR3: TGTGCCACCAGCAGAGTGGAGTTAGCGGGAGGTACAGATACGCAGTATTTT.

The V gene is TRBV5-1, the J gene TRBJ2-7; the D gene is possibly TRBD1 (5 bases). The CDR3 has 12 amino acids. Germline loops: CDR1 SGHRS, CDR2 YFSETQ. V dropped 4 bases and J dropped 6 bases, with 11 bases sitting between them. The CDR3 DNA sequence: TGCGCCAGCAGCCCTCAGGGTGGCGAGCAGTACTTC. It encodes CASSPQGGEQYF.

This chain joins TRBV30 and TRBJ1-3; no firm D call. The CDR3 totals 12 residues. Trimming took 1 base from V and 2 from J, leaving 3 bases between them. CDR1 GTSNPN and CDR2 SVGIG come from the germline V gene (reference sequence). CDR3 loop: CAWSAAGNTIYF. The CDR3 DNA is TGTGCCTGGAGTGCGGCTGGAAACACCATATATTTT.

V and J are TRBV30 and TRBJ2-3; 12 bases match TRBD2. The CDR3 spans 12 residues. V gave up 8 bases and J gave up 6 bases; unmatched junction bases: 3. Per germline, CDR1 GTSNPN and CDR2 SVGIG (reference sequence). The CDR3 loop reads CAGTSGSDTQYF. The CDR3 DNA sequence: TGTGCCGGGACTAGCGGGTCCGATACGCAGTATTTT.

This clone was seen a few times. CDR3: CSGGTRTGGLRDEQFF. The CDR3 DNA is TGCAGCGGCGGAACCCGGACCGGGGGGCTTAGGGATGAGCAGTTCTTC. The chain joins TRBV29-1 to TRBJ2-1, with D perhaps TRBD2 (7 bases). The V end lost 7 bases, the J end lost 8 bases, and 27 bases lay between the germline ends. The CDR3 length is 16 residues. The V gene's germline CDR1 is SQVTM and CDR2 ANQGSEA.

There are a few counts of this clone. The chain uses TRBV7-2 and TRBJ2-7; 7 bases are a match to TRBD2. Per the germline V gene, CDR1 is SGHTA and CDR2 is FQGNSA. This CDR3 is built from 16 residues. V was pared by 0 bases and J by 0 bases, with 5 bases of the junction left unmatched. CDR3 residues: CASSLAGLLDSYEQYF. The DNA for the CDR3 is TGTGCCAGCAGCTTAGCGGGACTACTAGACTCCTACGAGCAGTACTTC.

The V call is TRBV7-9, the J call TRBJ2-4; the D gene is possibly TRBD1 (6 bases). CDR1 and CDR2 (germline): SEHNR, FQNEAQ (reference sequence). The CDR3 runs 13 residues. V lost 0 bases and J 6 bases, leaving 6 bases between the germline ends. CDR3 sequence: CASSLARGNIQYF. CDR3 nucleotide sequence: TGTGCCAGCAGCTTAGCCAGGGGAAACATTCAGTACTTC.

This clone was observed a handful of times. The chain uses TRBV30 and TRBJ2-1; the D call may be TRBD1 or TRBD2 (5 bases each). Trimming left V 8 bases short and J 4 bases short, with 18 bases between. Germline CDR1 and CDR2: GTSNPN and SVGIG (reference sequence). The CDR3 contains 14 residues. The DNA for the CDR3 is TGTGCCGGGGGTTCACCGGGGCAGTACAATGAGCAGTTCTTC. This codes for CAGGSPGQYNEQFF.

This clone was detected only a few times. The DNA of the CDR3 is TGTGCCAGCAGTCCCCGAGGTACAGATACGCAGTATTTT. The encoded protein is CASSPRGTDTQYF. V usage is TRBV6-6 and J usage is TRBJ2-3; no clear D. The CDR3 length is 13 residues. Germline lookup yields CDR1 MNHNY and CDR2 SVGAGI (reference sequence). V lost 5 bases to trimming and J lost 3 bases, with 9 bases between them.